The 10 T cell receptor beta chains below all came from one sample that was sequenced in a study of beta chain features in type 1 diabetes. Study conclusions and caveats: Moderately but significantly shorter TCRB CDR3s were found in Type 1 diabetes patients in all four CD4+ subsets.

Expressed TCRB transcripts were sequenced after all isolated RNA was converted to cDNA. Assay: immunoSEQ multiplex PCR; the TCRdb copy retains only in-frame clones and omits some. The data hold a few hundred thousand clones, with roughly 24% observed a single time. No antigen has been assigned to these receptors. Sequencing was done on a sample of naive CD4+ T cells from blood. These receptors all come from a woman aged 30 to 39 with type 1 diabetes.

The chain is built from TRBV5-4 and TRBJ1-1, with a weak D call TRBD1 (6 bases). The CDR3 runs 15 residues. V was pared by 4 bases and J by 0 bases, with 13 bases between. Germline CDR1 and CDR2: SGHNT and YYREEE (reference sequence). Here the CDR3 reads CASSEGTRMNTEAFF. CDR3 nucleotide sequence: TGTGCCAGCAGCGAAGGGACACGCATGAACACTGAAGCTTTCTTT.

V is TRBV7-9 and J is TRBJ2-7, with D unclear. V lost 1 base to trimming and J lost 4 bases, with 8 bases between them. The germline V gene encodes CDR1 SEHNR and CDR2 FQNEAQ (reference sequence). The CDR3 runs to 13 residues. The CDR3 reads CASSLERPYEQYF. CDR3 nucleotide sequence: TGTGCCAGCAGCTTAGAGAGGCCATACGAGCAGTACTTC.

Here the CDR3 DNA reads TGTGCCAGCAGTCCAGATGACAGGGGGTGGCCTGGGGCCAACGTCCTGACTTTC. It encodes CASSPDDRGWPGANVLTF. This chain links TRBV27 with TRBJ2-6, with 9 bases identical to TRBD1. CDR3 length equals 18 residues. The V gene's germline CDR1 is MNHEY and CDR2 SMNVEV (reference sequence). The V segment lost 5 bases and the J segment 2 bases; nucleotides outside the gene matches: 10. Full variable domain (remainder filled in from reference TRBV27 and TRBJ2-6): EAQVTQNPRYLITVTGKKLTVTCSQNMNHEYMSWYRQDPGLGLRQIYYSMNVEVTDKGDVPEGYKVSRKEKRNFPLILESPSPNQTSLYFCASSPDDRGWPGANVLTFGAGSRLTVL.

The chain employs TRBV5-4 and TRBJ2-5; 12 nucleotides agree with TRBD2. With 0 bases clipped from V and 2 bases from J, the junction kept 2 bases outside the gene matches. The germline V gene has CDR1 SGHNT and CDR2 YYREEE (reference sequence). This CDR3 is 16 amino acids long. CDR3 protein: CASSLGGTSGQETQYF. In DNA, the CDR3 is TGTGCCAGCAGCTTGGGCGGGACTAGCGGGCAAGAGACCCAGTACTTC.

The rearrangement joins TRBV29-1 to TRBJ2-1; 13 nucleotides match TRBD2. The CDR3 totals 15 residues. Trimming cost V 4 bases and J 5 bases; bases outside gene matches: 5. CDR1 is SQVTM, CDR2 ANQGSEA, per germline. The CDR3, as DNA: TGCAGCGTTGTGGGGACTAGCGGGACTGACAATGAGCAGTTCTTC. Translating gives CSVVGTSGTDNEQFF.

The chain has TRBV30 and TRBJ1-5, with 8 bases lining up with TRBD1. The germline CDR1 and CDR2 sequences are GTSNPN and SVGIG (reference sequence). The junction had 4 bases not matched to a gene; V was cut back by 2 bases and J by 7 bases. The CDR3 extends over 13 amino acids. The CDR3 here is CAWSLTGDQPQHF. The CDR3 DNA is TGTGCCTGGAGTCTGACAGGGGACCAGCCCCAGCATTTT.

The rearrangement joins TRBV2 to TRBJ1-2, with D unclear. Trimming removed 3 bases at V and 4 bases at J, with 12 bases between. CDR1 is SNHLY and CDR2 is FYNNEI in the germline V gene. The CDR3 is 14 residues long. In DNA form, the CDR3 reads TGTGCCAGCAGTGACGTGGTTCGCGGCTATGGCTACACCTTC. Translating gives CASSDVVRGYGYTF.

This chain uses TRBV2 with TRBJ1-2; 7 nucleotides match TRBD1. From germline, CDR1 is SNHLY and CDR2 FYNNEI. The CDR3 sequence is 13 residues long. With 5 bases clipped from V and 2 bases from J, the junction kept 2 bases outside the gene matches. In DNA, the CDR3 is TGTGCCAGCAGTTTGGGACAGAACTATGGCTACACCTTC. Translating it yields CASSLGQNYGYTF.

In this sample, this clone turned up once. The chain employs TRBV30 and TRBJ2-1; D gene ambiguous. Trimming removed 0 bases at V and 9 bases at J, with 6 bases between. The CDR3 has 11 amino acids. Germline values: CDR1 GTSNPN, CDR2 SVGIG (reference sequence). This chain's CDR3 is CAWSVSLEQFF. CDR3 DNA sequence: TGTGCCTGGAGTGTATCCCTTGAGCAGTTCTTC.

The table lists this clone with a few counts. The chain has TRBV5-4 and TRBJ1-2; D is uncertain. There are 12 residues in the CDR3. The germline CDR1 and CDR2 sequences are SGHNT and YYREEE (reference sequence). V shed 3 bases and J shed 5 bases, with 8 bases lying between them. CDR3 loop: CASSSHGYGYTF. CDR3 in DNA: TGTGCCAGCAGCTCGCACGGGTATGGCTACACCTTC. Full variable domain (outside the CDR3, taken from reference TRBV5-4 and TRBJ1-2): ETGVTQSPTHLIKTRGQQVTLRCSSQSGHNTVSWYQQALGQGPQFIFQYYREEENGRGNFPPRFSGLQFPNYSSELNVNALELDDSALYLCASSSHGYGYTFGSGTRLTVV.